The clone carrying this T cell receptor (beta chain) has only a few counts. Its target is unknown. These data belong to a study of beta chain features in type 1 diabetes. The study, taken as a whole, reports: Naive, central memory and Treg TCRB repertoires appeared more alike in patients than in healthy donors. In patients and controls equally, PCR might favor templates that are shorter. People with Type 1 diabetes carried modestly yet significantly shorter TCRB CDR3s in all four CD4+ subsets.

This CDR3 contains 13 residues. V dropped 3 bases and J dropped 5 bases, with 11 bases sitting between them. CDR1 and CDR2 from the germline V gene are KGHSH and LQKENI. Since all of the isolated RNA was reverse transcribed, expressed TCRB transcripts were what got sequenced. Clones were sequenced by immunoSEQ multiplex PCR, and TCRdb holds only the in-frame ones, with some missing. The table records tens of thousands of clones, about 50% of them present only once. Sequencing was done on a sample of Tregs from blood. The source of this sequence is a woman in her thirties or forties with type 1 diabetes. The V call is TRBV18, the J call TRBJ2-7; D might be TRBD1 (5 bases). CDR3 sequence reads: CASSPQGAHEQYF. As DNA, the CDR3 is TGTGCCAGCTCACCCCAAGGGGCTCACGAGCAGTACTTC.